The source of this TCR beta chain is a study of T cells after yellow fever vaccination. In TCRdb, the 5' RACE reads were re-called with MiXCR into one record per CDR3 protein. The sample gives over 100,000 distinct CDR3 sequences, 7% to 8.5% of which show up once; around 25% is in the top ten. In this sample, this clonotype turned up a few times. The V and J ends lost 4 bases and 3 bases, in that order; junction bases with no gene match: 6. The CDR3 length is 14 residues. CDR1 and CDR2 (germline): SGHKS, YYEKEE (reference sequence). The origin of this receptor is a man younger than 40 who received the YFV17D yellow fever vaccine. The chain joins TRBV5-5 to TRBJ2-5; TRBD2 matches at 7 bases. The sequences come from CD8+ T cells sorted from PBMCs, collected 45 days after the yellow fever booster vaccination. The CDR3 region is CASSNTGLEETQYF. As DNA, the CDR3 is TGTGCCAGCAGCAATACCGGACTAGAAGAGACCCAGTACTTC.